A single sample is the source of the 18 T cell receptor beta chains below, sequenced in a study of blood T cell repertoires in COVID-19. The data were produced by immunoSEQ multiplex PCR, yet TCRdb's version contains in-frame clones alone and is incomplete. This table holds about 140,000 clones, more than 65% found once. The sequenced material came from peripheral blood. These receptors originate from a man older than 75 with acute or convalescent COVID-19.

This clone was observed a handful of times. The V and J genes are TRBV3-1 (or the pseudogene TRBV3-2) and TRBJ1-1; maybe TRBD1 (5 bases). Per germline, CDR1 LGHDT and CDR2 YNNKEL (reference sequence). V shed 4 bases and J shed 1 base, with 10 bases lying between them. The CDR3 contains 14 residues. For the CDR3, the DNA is TGTGCCAGCAGCCTAGAAGACAGGAACACTGAAGCTTTCTTT. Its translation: CASSLEDRNTEAFF.

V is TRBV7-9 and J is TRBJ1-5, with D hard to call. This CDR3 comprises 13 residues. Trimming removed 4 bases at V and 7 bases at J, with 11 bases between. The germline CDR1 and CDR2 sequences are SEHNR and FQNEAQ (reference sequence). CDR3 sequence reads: CASSSGEGQPQHF. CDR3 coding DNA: TGTGCCAGCAGCTCCGGGGAAGGCCAGCCCCAGCATTTT.

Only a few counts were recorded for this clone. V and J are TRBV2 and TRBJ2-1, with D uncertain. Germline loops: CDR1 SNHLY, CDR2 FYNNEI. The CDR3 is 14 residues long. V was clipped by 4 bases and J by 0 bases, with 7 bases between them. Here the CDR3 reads CASSVGGSYNEQFF. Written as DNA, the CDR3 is TGTGCCAGCAGTGTCGGTGGCTCCTACAATGAGCAGTTCTTC.

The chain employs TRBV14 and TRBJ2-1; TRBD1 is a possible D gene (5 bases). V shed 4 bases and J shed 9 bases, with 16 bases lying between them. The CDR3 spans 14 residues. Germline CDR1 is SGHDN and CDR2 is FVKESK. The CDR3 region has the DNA TGTGCCAGCAGCCTTCTTAGGGGATCTGTTGAGCAGTTCTTC. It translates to CASSLLRGSVEQFF.

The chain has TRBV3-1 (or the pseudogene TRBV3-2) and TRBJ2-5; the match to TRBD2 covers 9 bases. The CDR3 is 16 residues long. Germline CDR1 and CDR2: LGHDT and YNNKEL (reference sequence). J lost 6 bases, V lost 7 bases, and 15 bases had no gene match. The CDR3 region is CASKKDDSGGGKTQYF. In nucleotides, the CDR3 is TGTGCCAGCAAAAAGGATGATAGCGGGGGTGGAAAGACCCAGTACTTC.

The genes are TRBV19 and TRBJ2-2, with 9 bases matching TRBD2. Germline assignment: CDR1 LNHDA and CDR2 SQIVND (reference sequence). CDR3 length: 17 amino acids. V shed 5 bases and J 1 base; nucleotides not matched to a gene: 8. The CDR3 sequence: CASSLLAGAMNTGELFF. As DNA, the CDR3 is TGTGCCAGTAGTCTCTTAGCGGGGGCAATGAACACCGGGGAGCTGTTTTTT.

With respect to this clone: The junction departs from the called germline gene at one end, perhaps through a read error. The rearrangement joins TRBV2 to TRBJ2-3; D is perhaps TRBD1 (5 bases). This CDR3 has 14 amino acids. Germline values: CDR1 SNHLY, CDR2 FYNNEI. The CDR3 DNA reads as TGTGCCAGCAGTGCCCCGAGCGCCGGACCAGGGCCGATTTTT. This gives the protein CASSAPSAGPGPIF.

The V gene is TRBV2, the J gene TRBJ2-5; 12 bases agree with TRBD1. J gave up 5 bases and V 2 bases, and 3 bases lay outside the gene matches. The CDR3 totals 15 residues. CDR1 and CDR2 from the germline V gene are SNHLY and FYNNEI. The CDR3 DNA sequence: TGTGCCAGCAGTGAAACGGGACAGGGGGCCGAGACCCAGTACTTC. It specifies CASSETGQGAETQYF.

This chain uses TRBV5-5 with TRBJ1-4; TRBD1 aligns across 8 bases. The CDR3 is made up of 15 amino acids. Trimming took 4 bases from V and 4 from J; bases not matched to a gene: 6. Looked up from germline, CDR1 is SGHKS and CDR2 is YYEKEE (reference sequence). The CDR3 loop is CASSRQGLVNEKLFF. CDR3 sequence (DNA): TGTGCCAGCAGCCGACAGGGGTTGGTTAATGAAAAACTGTTTTTT.

The CDR3, as DNA: TGTGCCACCCGGCGGGGAGAATACACCGGGGAGCTGTTTTTT. It yields the protein CATRRGEYTGELFF. V usage is TRBV5-6 and J usage is TRBJ2-2; weak D call: TRBD2 (6 bases). From germline, CDR1 is SGHDT and CDR2 YYEEEE. V dropped 9 bases and J dropped 3 bases, with 15 bases sitting between them. This CDR3 region has 14 residues.

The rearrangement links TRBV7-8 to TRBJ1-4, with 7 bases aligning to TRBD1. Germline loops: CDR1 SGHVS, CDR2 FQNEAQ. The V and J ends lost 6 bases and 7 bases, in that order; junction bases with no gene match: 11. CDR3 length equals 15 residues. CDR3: CASRQTGARSEKLFF. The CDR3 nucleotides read TGTGCCAGCAGGCAAACAGGGGCCAGAAGTGAAAAACTGTTTTTT.

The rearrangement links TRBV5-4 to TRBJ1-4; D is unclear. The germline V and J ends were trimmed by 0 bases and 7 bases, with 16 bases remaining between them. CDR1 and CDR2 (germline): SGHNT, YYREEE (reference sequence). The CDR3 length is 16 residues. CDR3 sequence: CASSLGSEIPAEKLFF. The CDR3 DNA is TGTGCCAGCAGCTTGGGTTCCGAGATCCCCGCTGAAAAACTGTTTTTT. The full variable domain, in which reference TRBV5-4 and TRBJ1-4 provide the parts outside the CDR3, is ETGVTQSPTHLIKTRGQQVTLRCSSQSGHNTVSWYQQALGQGPQFIFQYYREEENGRGNFPPRFSGLQFPNYSSELNVNALELDDSALYLCASSLGSEIPAEKLFFGSGTQLSVL.

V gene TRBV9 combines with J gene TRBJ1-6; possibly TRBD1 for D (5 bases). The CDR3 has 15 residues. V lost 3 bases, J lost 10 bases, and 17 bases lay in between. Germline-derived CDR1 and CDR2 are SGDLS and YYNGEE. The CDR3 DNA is TGTGCCAGCAGCGACTCCTACGCGGGGGACTCACCCCTCCACTTT. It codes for CASSDSYAGDSPLHF.

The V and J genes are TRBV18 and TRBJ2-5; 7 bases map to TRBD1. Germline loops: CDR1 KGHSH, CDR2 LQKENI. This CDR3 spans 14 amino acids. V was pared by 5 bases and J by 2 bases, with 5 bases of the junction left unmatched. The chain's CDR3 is CASSSSGQQETQYF. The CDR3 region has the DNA TGTGCCAGCTCAAGCTCGGGACAGCAAGAGACCCAGTACTTC.

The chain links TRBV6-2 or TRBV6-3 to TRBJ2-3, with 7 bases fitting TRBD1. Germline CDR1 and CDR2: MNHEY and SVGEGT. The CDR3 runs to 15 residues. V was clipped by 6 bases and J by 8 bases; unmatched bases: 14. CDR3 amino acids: CASSTEGTAARTQYF. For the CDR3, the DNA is TGTGCCAGCAGCACAGAAGGGACAGCAGCACGTACGCAGTATTTT.

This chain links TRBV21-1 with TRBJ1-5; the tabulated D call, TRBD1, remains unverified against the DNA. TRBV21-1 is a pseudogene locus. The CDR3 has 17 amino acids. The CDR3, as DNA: TGTGCCAGCAGCAAAGATACAATCCCTTCTAGCAATCAGCCCCAGCATTTT. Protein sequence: CASSKDTIPSSNQPQHF.

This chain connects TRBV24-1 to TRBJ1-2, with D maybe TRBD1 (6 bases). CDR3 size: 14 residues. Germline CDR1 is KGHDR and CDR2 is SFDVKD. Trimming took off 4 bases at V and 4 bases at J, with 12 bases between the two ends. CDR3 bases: TGTGCCACCAGTGAGACCACAGGGCCCTATGGCTACACCTTC. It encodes CATSETTGPYGYTF.

The CDR3 DNA sequence: TGTGCCAGCTCACCCCCCCAGGGGCTAGCCTACAATGAGCAGTTCTTC. It codes for CASSPPQGLAYNEQFF. The chain carries TRBV18 and TRBJ2-1; a possible D gene is TRBD1 (6 bases). CDR3 size: 16 residues. V lost 3 bases to trimming and J lost 2 bases, with 14 bases between them. Looked up from germline, CDR1 is KGHSH and CDR2 is LQKENI. Complete variable domain (other parts from reference TRBV18 and TRBJ2-1): NAGVMQNPRHLVRRRGQEARLRCSPMKGHSHVYWYRQLPEEGLKFMVYLQKENIIDESGMPKERFSAEFPKEGPSILRIQQVVRGDSAAYFCASSPPQGLAYNEQFFGPGTRLTVL.